The sample holds one count of the clone carrying this T cell receptor beta chain. This entry is derived from a study of blood T cell repertoires in COVID-19. The overall study: PBMCs, B-cell-depleted T cells, or T cells provided the cDNA or gDNA that made up the material.

Per the authors' pipeline: It was from reference gene primer amplification that nucleated cell counts were estimated. Method: immunoSEQ multiplex PCR; TCRdb's copy keeps in-frame clones and lacks some. V, J and clone size derive from that table, while D and trimming were established from the DNA sequence. Among 650,000 to 800,000 clones listed, 70% to 90% were seen once. Trimming cost V 0 bases and J 8 bases, with 20 bases left between them. Germline V gene sequence: CDR1 SGHKS, CDR2 YYEKEE (reference sequence). CDR3 length equals 16 residues. Sequenced input: peripheral blood. This TCR was recovered from a woman younger than 35 with acute or convalescent COVID-19. The chain links TRBV5-5 to TRBJ1-2; D is unresolved. The CDR3 nucleotides read TGTGCCAGCAGCTTGGAAGGGAGCCGGGCCCGTGGGGGCTACACCTTC. It is translated as CASSLEGSRARGGYTF.